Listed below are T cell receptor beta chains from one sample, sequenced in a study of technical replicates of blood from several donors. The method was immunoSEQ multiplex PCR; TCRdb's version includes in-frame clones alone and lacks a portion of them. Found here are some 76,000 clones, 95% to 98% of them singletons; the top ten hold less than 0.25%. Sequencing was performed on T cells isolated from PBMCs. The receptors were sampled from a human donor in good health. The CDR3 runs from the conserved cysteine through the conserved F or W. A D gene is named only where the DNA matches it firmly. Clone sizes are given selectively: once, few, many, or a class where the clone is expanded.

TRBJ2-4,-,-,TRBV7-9,CASSFYGIAKNIQYF,TGTGCCAGCAGCTTCTACGGTATAGCCAAAAACATTCAGTACTTC
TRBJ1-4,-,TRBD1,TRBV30,CAWSQDREVGEKLFF,TGTGCCTGGTCTCAGGACAGGGAGGTTGGTGAAAAACTGTTTTTT
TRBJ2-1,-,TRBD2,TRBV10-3,CATYSGGIGTSVDEQFF,TGTGCCACCTATTCAGGGGGCATAGGGACTAGCGTGGATGAGCAGTTCTTC
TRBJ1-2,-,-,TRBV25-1,CASRHREKYGYTF,TGTGCCAGCAGGCACAGGGAGAAGTATGGCTACACCTTC
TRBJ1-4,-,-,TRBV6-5,CASSWEANEKLFF,TGTGCCAGCAGTTGGGAGGCTAATGAAAAACTGTTTTTT
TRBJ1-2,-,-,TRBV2,CASSEPNSRYGYTF,TGTGCCAGCAGCGAACCCAATTCGCGCTATGGCTACACCTTC
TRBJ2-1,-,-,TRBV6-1,CASSDFLGASSYNEQFF,TGTGCCAGCAGTGATTTTCTGGGGGCCAGCTCCTACAATGAGCAGTTCTTC
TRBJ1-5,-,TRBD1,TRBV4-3,CASSQDWGQGATQPQHF,TGCGCCAGCAGCCAAGATTGGGGACAGGGGGCGACTCAGCCCCAGCATTTT
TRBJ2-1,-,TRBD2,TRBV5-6,CASSLAGVSYNEQFF,TGTGCCAGCAGCTTAGCGGGAGTATCCTACAATGAGCAGTTCTTC
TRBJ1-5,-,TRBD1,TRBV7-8,CASSLVSTGVQPQHF,TGTGCCAGCAGCTTAGTATCGACAGGGGTTCAGCCCCAGCATTTT
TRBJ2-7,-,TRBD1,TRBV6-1,CASSRTGSEQYF,TGTGCCAGCAGCAGGACAGGTTCCGAGCAGTACTTC
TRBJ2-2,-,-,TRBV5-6,CASSSMEGRRELFF,TGTGCCAGCAGCTCGATGGAGGGTCGGCGGGAGCTGTTTTTT
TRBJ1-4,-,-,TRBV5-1,CASSFGQTVTNEKLFF,TGCGCCAGCAGCTTCGGACAGACTGTTACTAATGAAAAACTGTTTTTT
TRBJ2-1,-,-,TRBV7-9,CASSPDRNEQFF,TGTGCCAGCAGCCCGGACAGAAATGAGCAGTTCTTC
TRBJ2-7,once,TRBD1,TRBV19,CASSIDLKTGNIYEQYF,TGTGCCAGTAGTATAGATCTAAAGACAGGGAATATCTACGAGCAGTACTTC
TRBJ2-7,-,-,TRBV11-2,CASSSTQGLDEQYF,TGTGCCAGCAGCTCAACCCAGGGGCTGGACGAGCAGTACTTC
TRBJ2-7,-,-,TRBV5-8,CASSPAGPSSYEQYF,TGTGCCAGCAGCCCCGCGGGCCCCAGCTCCTACGAGCAGTACTTC
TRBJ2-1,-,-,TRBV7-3,CASSLGHEQFF,TGTGCCAGCAGCTTGGGGCATGAGCAGTTCTTC
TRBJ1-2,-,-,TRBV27,CASRGAGNYGYTF,TGTGCCAGCAGGGGCGCGGGCAATTATGGCTACACCTTC
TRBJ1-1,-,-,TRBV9,CASSVSPHTVNTEAFF,TGTGCCAGCAGCGTATCCCCACACACAGTGAACACTGAAGCTTTCTTT
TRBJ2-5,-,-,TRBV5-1,CASSLDIQETQYF,TGCGCCAGCAGCTTGGACATTCAAGAGACCCAGTACTTC
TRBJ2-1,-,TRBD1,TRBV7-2,CASSLNRGPNEQFF,TGTGCCAGCAGCTTAAACAGGGGACCCAATGAGCAGTTCTTC
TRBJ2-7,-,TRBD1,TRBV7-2,CASSYGTGMYEQYF,TGTGCCAGCAGCTACGGGACAGGGATGTACGAGCAGTACTTC
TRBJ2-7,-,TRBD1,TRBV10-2,CASTPGQIYEQYF,TGCGCCAGCACCCCGGGACAGATCTACGAGCAGTACTTC
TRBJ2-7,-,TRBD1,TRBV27,CASSLSNRGHEQYF,TGTGCCAGCAGTTTATCAAACAGGGGGCACGAGCAGTACTTC
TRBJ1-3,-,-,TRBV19,CASSGQAVSGNTIYF,TGTGCCAGTAGTGGGCAGGCAGTCTCTGGAAACACCATATATTTT
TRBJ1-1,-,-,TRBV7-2,CASSFTGLNTEAFF,TGTGCCAGCAGCTTTACAGGGTTGAACACTGAAGCTTTCTTT
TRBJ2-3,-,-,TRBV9,CASSVEDGGTDTQYF,TGTGCCAGCAGCGTAGAGGATGGCGGAACAGATACGCAGTATTTT
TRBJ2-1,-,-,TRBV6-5,CASARSSYNEQFF,TGTGCCAGCGCGAGGAGCTCCTACAATGAGCAGTTCTTC
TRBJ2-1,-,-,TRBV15,CATSRGAGLVNNEQFF,TGTGCCACCAGCAGAGGGGCAGGCCTGGTGAACAATGAGCAGTTCTTC
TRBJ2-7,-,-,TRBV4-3,CASSRHPGYEQYF,TGCGCCAGCAGCAGGCACCCAGGGTACGAGCAGTACTTC
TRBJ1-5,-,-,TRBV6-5,CASSYGGGSQPQHF,TGTGCCAGCAGTTACGGTGGGGGGAGCCAGCCCCAGCATTTT
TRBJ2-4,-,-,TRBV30,CAWSVGGFIQYF,TGTGCCTGGAGTGTAGGCGGCTTTATTCAGTACTTC
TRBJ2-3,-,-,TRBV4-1,CASSLTSYTDTQYF,TGCGCCAGCAGCCTCACTTCTTACACAGATACGCAGTATTTT
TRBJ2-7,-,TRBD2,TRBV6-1,CASSEGPAGGREQYF,TGTGCCAGCAGTGAAGGGCCAGCGGGAGGGCGTGAGCAGTACTTC